This passage covers 27 T cell receptor beta chains from one sample sequenced in a study of CD8 T cells in Susac syndrome. With random hexamers, about 0.45 to 1 ug RNA was reverse transcribed. TCRdb re-analysed the immunoSEQ multiplex PCR reads in MiXCR, keeping a single row per CDR3 protein. The sample includes approximately 190,000 distinct CDR3 sequences, more than 85% of them seen just once. The sequencing input was CD8+ T cells from PBMCs. Receptor source: a human donor with Susac syndrome.

This chain connects TRBV11-2 to TRBJ1-1; tentatively, D is TRBD1 (6 bases). Trimming removed 5 bases from V and 2 bases from J, with 15 bases in between. The CDR3 covers 15 residues. In germline, CDR1 is SGHAT, CDR2 FQNNGV. The CDR3 DNA follows: TGTGCCAGCAGCCTTTACAGGGTTGGAAACACTGAAGCTTTCTTT. Its translation is CASSLYRVGNTEAFF.

The CDR3 nucleotides are TGTGCCTGGGGGTACCCGGGACAGGTCTATGGCTACACCTTC. This sequence encodes CAWGYPGQVYGYTF. The chain carries TRBV30 and TRBJ1-2; 8 nucleotides align to TRBD1. With V trimmed by 5 bases and J by 4 bases, 9 bases remained unmatched. CDR3 length: 14 residues. Per the germline V gene, CDR1 is GTSNPN and CDR2 is SVGIG (reference sequence).

The V gene is TRBV29-1, the J gene TRBJ2-2; 12 bases fit TRBD2. V dropped 4 bases and J dropped 11; count of bases not matched to a gene: 14. The germline CDR1 and CDR2 sequences are SQVTM and ANQGSEA. The CDR3 spans 16 residues. CDR3 protein: CSVAPSGRANTCELFF. The CDR3 DNA is TGCAGCGTTGCCCCTAGCGGGAGGGCGAACACCTGTGAGCTGTTTTTT.

This chain uses TRBV19 with TRBJ1-1; the match to TRBD1 covers 7 bases. The CDR3 is 19 amino acids. Germline-derived CDR1 and CDR2 are LNHDA and SQIVND (reference sequence). V was clipped by 3 bases and J by 2 bases; unmatched bases: 18. This CDR3 reads CASSMDPVSAGGVNTEAFF. CDR3 nucleotide sequence: TGTGCCAGTAGTATGGACCCCGTAAGCGCAGGGGGGGTAAACACTGAAGCTTTCTTT.

The rearrangement uses TRBV12-3 or TRBV12-4 and TRBJ1-2, with D hard to call. The CDR3 totals 12 residues. With 4 bases removed from V and 8 bases from J, the gap between germline ends came to 11 bases. This CDR3 reads CASSSGGLGYTF. The CDR3, as DNA: TGTGCCAGCAGTTCCGGCGGGTTAGGCTACACCTTC.

This chain joins TRBV3-1 and TRBJ2-1; weak D call: TRBD2 (5 bases). This CDR3 has 16 residues. Deletions cut 2 bases from V and 0 bases from J, with 11 bases between. Germline CDR1 and CDR2: LGHDT and YNNKEL (reference sequence). In nucleotides, the CDR3 is TGTGCCAGCAGCCAAATTTATAGCGACTCCTACAATGAGCAGTTCTTC. Translation: CASSQIYSDSYNEQFF.

The rearrangement joins TRBV11-2 to TRBJ1-1; D not resolved. Per germline, CDR1 SGHAT and CDR2 FQNNGV. This CDR3 has 13 amino acids. V was pared by 0 bases and J by 8 bases, with 10 bases between. The CDR3 reads CASSLDPIGEAFF. The CDR3 nucleotides read TGTGCCAGCAGCTTAGATCCAATCGGGGAAGCTTTCTTT.

The rearrangement joins TRBV4-1 to TRBJ2-2; 9 positions match TRBD1. Germline lookup yields CDR1 MGHRA and CDR2 YSYEKL. V trimming: 3 bases; J trimming: 9 bases; junction bases outside the gene matches: 8. The CDR3 covers 15 residues. Written as DNA, the CDR3 is TGCGCCAGCAGCCACGACCGGGACAGGGCCTGGGAGCTGTTTTTT. It translates to CASSHDRDRAWELFF.

This CDR3 reads CASSLSRTVVFF. CDR3 nucleotides: TGTGCCAGCAGCTTGTCCCGGACAGTTGTTTTCTTT. V gene TRBV5-6 combines with J gene TRBJ1-1; a weak D match, TRBD1 (6 bases). Germline V gives CDR1 SGHDT, CDR2 YYEEEE. This CDR3 has 12 residues. The V end was cut by 1 base, the J end by 13 bases, with 14 bases between.

V gene TRBV11-2 combines with J gene TRBJ1-1, with TRBD1 identical over 8 bases. CDR1 is SGHAT and CDR2 is FQNNGV in the germline V gene. The CDR3 is 15 residues long. V gave up 4 bases and J gave up 8 bases; unmatched junction bases: 12. The DNA for the CDR3 is TGTGCCAGCAGCTCCTCCTATCACGGACAGGGAGAAGCTTTCTTT. As protein: CASSSSYHGQGEAFF.

This chain uses TRBV4-1 with TRBJ2-7, with D tentatively TRBD2 (5 bases). Trimming pared 4 bases from V and 1 base from J, leaving 11 bases between. The V gene's germline CDR1 is MGHRA and CDR2 YSYEKL. This CDR3 has 14 residues. Here the CDR3 reads CASSLRTVSYEQYF. As DNA, the CDR3 is TGCGCCAGCAGCCTAAGGACTGTGTCCTACGAGCAGTACTTC.

The chain is built from TRBV4-1 and TRBJ1-5, with D tentatively TRBD1 (5 bases). V was cut by 7 bases and J by 6 bases, with 19 bases left in between. Germline-derived CDR1 and CDR2 are MGHRA and YSYEKL. The CDR3 extends over 15 amino acids. CDR3 residues: CASTWDLGVVQPQHF. In nucleotides, the CDR3 is TGCGCCAGCACTTGGGACTTGGGGGTGGTTCAGCCCCAGCATTTT.

This clonotype appeared a single time. The chain joins TRBV29-1 to TRBJ1-1; 7 bases are shared with TRBD1. The CDR3 is 13 amino acids. Germline CDR1 reads SQVTM; CDR2 reads ANQGSEA. Losses at the gene ends were 4 bases for V and 3 bases for J; bases not matched to a gene: 5. The chain's CDR3 is CSVVTGDDTEAFF. For the CDR3, the DNA is TGCAGCGTTGTTACAGGGGACGACACTGAAGCTTTCTTT.

The chain carries TRBV15 and TRBJ1-5; D uncertain. CDR3 size: 13 residues. CDR1 is LNHNV and CDR2 is YYDKDF in the germline V gene (reference sequence). Trimming left V 9 bases short and J 4 bases short, with 13 bases between. CDR3 sequence (DNA): TGTGCCACGAAGGACGGAGGGAATCAGCCCCAGCATTTT. Amino acids: CATKDGGNQPQHF.

This clonotype was seen a few times. This chain connects TRBV9 to TRBJ2-7, with 8 bases matching TRBD1. This CDR3 comprises 14 residues. J was trimmed by 5 bases and V by 0 bases; bases with no gene match: 4. From germline, CDR1 is SGDLS and CDR2 YYNGEE. CDR3 in amino acids: CASSVADRAHEQYF. CDR3 bases: TGTGCCAGCAGCGTAGCGGACAGGGCCCACGAGCAGTACTTC.

The chain is built from TRBV20-1 and TRBJ1-5, with 8 bases fitting TRBD1. The CDR3 runs to 12 residues. Germline V gives CDR1 DFQATT, CDR2 SNEGSKA (reference sequence). J lost 9 bases, V lost 6 bases, and 7 bases had no gene match. CDR3: CSATQGEGPQHF. DNA for the CDR3: TGCAGTGCAACACAGGGGGAAGGGCCCCAGCATTTT.

The J gene is TRBJ2-1, the V gene TRBV12-3 or TRBV12-4; no reliable D call. This CDR3 comprises 13 residues. V was clipped by 0 bases and J by 6 bases, with 6 bases between them. The CDR3 region is CASSLAESNEQFF. The CDR3 region has the DNA TGTGCCAGCAGTTTAGCCGAAAGCAATGAGCAGTTCTTC.

This chain connects TRBV20-1 to TRBJ2-3, with TRBD2 matching over 10 bases. Trimming took 0 bases from V and 1 from J; bases not matched to a gene: 4. The CDR3 is 16 residues long. Germline CDR1 DFQATT, CDR2 SNEGSKA (reference sequence). The CDR3 protein is CSARELAGSRTDTQYF. CDR3 nucleotides: TGCAGTGCTAGAGAACTAGCGGGGTCCCGCACAGATACGCAGTATTTT.

The rearrangement links TRBV20-1 to TRBJ2-5, with D hard to call. The CDR3 consists of 11 residues. CDR1 and CDR2 from the germline V gene are DFQATT and SNEGSKA (reference sequence). The germline V and J ends were trimmed by 7 bases and 3 bases, with 9 bases remaining between them. The CDR3 bases are TGCAGTGTTGGACGGAAAGAGACCCAGTACTTC. This gives the protein CSVGRKETQYF.

The rearrangement links TRBV11-2 to TRBJ2-5; the D gene could be TRBD1 or TRBD2 (5 bases each). Per germline, CDR1 SGHAT and CDR2 FQNNGV. Deletions cut 0 bases from V and 7 bases from J, with 18 bases between. The CDR3 has 16 residues. In DNA, the CDR3 is TGTGCCAGCAGCTTAGAGTTAGGTGGGACCGGGCGGACCCAGTACTTC. It codes for CASSLELGGTGRTQYF.

V usage is TRBV29-1 and J usage is TRBJ2-1, with D perhaps matching TRBD2 (6 bases). Germline-derived CDR1 and CDR2 are SQVTM and ANQGSEA. The V end was cut by 4 bases, the J end by 8 bases, with 12 bases between. CDR3 length: 12 residues. The CDR3 bases are TGCAGCGTTGGGCAGGGAGGCGATGAGCAGTTCTTC. Protein product: CSVGQGGDEQFF.

DNA for the CDR3: TGCAGTGCTAGGGGACTAGCGGGGGTCCGTACGCAGTATTTT. Translation: CSARGLAGVRTQYF. The V and J genes are TRBV20-1 and TRBJ2-3, with TRBD2 identical over 14 bases. Germline CDR1 reads DFQATT; CDR2 reads SNEGSKA (reference sequence). The CDR3 consists of 14 residues. With 3 bases clipped from V and 8 bases from J, the junction kept 4 bases outside the gene matches.

The chain joins TRBV30 to TRBJ2-7, with D perhaps TRBD1 or TRBD2 (5 bases each). This CDR3 contains 12 residues. V lost 4 bases and J lost 2, with 9 bases in between. Looked up from germline, CDR1 is GTSNPN and CDR2 is SVGIG (reference sequence). The CDR3: CAWKVGPYEQYF. DNA of the CDR3: TGTGCCTGGAAAGTGGGACCCTACGAGCAGTACTTC.

This clonotype has just one count. The gene calls are TRBV5-1 and TRBJ1-2; 7 bases map to TRBD1. With V trimmed by 4 bases and J by 4 bases, 7 bases remained unmatched. Germline CDR1 reads SGHRS; CDR2 reads YFSETQ. The CDR3 has 14 residues. The CDR3, as DNA: TGCGCCAGCAGCCGCCGACAGGGTCCCTATGGCTACACCTTC. Its protein product is CASSRRQGPYGYTF.

The V and J genes are TRBV9 and TRBJ1-1; 11 positions match TRBD1. There are 17 residues in the CDR3. Trimming at V came to 0 bases and at J to 4 bases, leaving 8 bases not matched to a gene. Germline assignment: CDR1 SGDLS and CDR2 YYNGEE. The DNA for the CDR3 is TGTGCCAGCAGCGTAGACGGACAGGGGGCCTCGGCCACTGAAGCTTTCTTT. This codes for CASSVDGQGASATEAFF. The full variable domain, completed using reference TRBV9 and TRBJ1-1, is DSGVTQTPKHLITATGQRVTLRCSPRSGDLSVYWYQQSLDQGLQFLIQYYNGEERAKGNILERFSAQQFPDLHSELNLSSLELGDSALYFCASSVDGQGASATEAFFGQGTRLTVV.

J is TRBJ1-6 and V is TRBV20-1; D might be TRBD1 (5 bases). V was cut by 2 bases and J by 7 bases, with 12 bases left in between. CDR3 length equals 14 residues. Germline values: CDR1 DFQATT, CDR2 SNEGSKA (reference sequence). CDR3 residues: CSARPGVENSPLHF. CDR3 nucleotide sequence: TGCAGTGCTAGACCGGGGGTAGAGAATTCACCCCTCCACTTT.

The chain links TRBV27 to TRBJ1-2; D perhaps matches TRBD1 (5 bases). CDR1 and CDR2 (germline): MNHEY, SMNVEV (reference sequence). The germline V and J ends were trimmed by 6 bases and 8 bases, with 22 bases remaining between them. This CDR3 comprises 15 residues. As DNA, the CDR3 is TGTGCCAGCAGCTACTACCGGGACCTCCCGGGCGGCTACACCTTC. Translating gives CASSYYRDLPGGYTF.